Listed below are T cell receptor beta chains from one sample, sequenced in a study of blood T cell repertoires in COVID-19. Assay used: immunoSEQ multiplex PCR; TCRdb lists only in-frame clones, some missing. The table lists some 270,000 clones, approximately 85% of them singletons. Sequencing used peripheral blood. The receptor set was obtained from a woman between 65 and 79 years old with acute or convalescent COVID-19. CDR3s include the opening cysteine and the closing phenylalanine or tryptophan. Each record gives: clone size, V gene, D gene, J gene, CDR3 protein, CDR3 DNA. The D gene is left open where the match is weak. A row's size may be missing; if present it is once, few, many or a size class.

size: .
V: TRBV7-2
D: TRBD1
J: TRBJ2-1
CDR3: CASSRSWGQGENEQFF
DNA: TGTGCCAGCAGCCGGAGCTGGGGACAGGGGGAGAATGAGCAGTTCTTC

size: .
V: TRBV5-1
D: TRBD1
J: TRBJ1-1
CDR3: CASSLEPGGGGTEAFF
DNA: TGCGCCAGCAGCTTGGAGCCAGGGGGAGGAGGCACTGAAGCTTTCTTT

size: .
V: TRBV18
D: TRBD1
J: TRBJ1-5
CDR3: CASSGTAIYQPQHF
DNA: TGTGCCAGCTCAGGGACAGCGATTTATCAGCCCCAGCATTTT

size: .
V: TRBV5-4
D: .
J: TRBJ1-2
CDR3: CASSLGGNYGYTF
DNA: TGTGCCAGCAGCTTAGGAGGAAACTATGGCTACACCTTC

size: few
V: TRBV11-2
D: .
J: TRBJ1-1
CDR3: CASSLGQGNFNTEAFF
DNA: TGTGCCAGCAGCTTAGGGCAGGGGAATTTTAACACTGAAGCTTTCTTT

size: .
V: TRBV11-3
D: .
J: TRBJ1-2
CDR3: CASSKGGAGYTF
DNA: TGTGCCAGCAGCAAGGGGGGGGCTGGCTACACCTTC

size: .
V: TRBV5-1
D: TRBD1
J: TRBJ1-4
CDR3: CASSLEGQGGLGEKLFF
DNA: TGCGCCAGCAGCTTGGAAGGACAGGGAGGGTTAGGTGAAAAACTGTTTTTT

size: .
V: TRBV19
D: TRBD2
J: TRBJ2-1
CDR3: CASSAGLGLGGNEQFF
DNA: TGTGCCAGTAGTGCCGGACTAGGTTTGGGTGGCAATGAGCAGTTCTTC

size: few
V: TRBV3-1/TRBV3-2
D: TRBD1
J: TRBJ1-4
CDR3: CASSQGYRGGEKLFF
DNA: TGTGCCAGCAGCCAAGGATACAGGGGCGGTGAAAAACTGTTTTTT

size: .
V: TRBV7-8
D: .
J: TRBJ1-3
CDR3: CASSPTTGSGNTIYF
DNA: TGTGCCAGCAGCCCTACGACAGGCTCTGGAAACACCATATATTTT

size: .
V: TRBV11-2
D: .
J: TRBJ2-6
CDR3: CASSLDSLSGANVLTF
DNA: TGTGCCAGCAGCTTAGACAGTCTCTCTGGGGCCAACGTCCTGACTTTC

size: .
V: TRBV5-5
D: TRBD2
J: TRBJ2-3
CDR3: CASSLPTSGGVTDTQYF
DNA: TGTGCCAGCAGCCTACCCACTAGCGGGGGTGTCACAGATACGCAGTATTTT

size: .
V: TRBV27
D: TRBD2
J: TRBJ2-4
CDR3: CASSPPGTSWGNIQYF
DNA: TGTGCCAGCAGTCCACCCGGGACTAGCTGGGGGAACATTCAGTACTTC

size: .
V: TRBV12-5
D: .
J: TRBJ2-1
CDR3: CASGLDITGSGDYNEQFF
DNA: TGTGCTAGTGGTTTGGATATTACAGGCTCCGGTGACTACAATGAGCAGTTCTTC

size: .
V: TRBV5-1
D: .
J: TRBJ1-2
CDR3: CASSPGELGYGYTF
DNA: TGCGCCAGCAGCCCAGGGGAGTTAGGCTATGGCTACACCTTC

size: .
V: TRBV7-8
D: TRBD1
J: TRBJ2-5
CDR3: CASSPTGTGNRETQYF
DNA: TGTGCCAGCAGCCCGACCGGGACAGGGAATCGAGAGACCCAGTACTTC

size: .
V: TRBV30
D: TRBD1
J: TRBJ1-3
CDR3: CAWSHTGAAGNTIYF
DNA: TGTGCCTGGAGCCATACAGGGGCGGCTGGAAACACCATATATTTT

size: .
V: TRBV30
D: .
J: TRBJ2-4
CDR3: CAWSVWALAKNIQYF
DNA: TGTGCCTGGAGTGTCTGGGCTTTGGCCAAAAACATTCAGTACTTC

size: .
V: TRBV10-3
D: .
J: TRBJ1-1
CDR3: CATKERRWSTEAFF
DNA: TGTGCCACCAAAGAGAGGAGGTGGAGCACTGAAGCTTTCTTT

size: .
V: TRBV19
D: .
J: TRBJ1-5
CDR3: CASTHGGGRIQPQHF
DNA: TGTGCCAGTACCCATGGGGGGGGCAGGATTCAGCCCCAGCATTTT

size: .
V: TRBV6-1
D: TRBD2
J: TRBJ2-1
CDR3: CASSESSGGGTNEQFF
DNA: TGTGCCAGCAGTGAATCATCAGGCGGGGGGACCAATGAGCAGTTCTTC

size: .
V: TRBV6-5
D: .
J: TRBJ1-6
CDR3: CASSRSRQANSPLHF
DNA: TGTGCCAGCAGTAGATCAAGACAGGCGAATTCACCCCTCCACTTT

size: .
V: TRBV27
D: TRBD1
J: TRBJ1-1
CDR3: CASRSGQGGNTEAFF
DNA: TGTGCCAGCAGGTCAGGACAGGGGGGTAACACTGAAGCTTTCTTT

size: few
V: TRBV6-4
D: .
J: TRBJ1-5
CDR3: CARSRALGQPYSNQPQHF
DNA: TGTGCCAGGAGCCGGGCCCTCGGACAGCCCTATAGCAATCAGCCCCAGCATTTT

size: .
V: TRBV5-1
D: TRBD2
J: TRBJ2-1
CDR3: CASSLEGLAGDPYNEQFF
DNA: TGCGCCAGCAGCTTGGAGGGGCTAGCGGGGGATCCTTACAATGAGCAGTTCTTC

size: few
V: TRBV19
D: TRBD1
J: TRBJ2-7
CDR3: CASSPRDSSYEQYF
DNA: TGTGCCAGTAGTCCCCGGGACAGCTCCTACGAGCAGTACTTC

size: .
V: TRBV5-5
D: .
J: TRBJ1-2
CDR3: CASSLNPRVGGDYGYTF
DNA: TGTGCCAGCAGCTTGAATCCCCGCGTAGGAGGAGACTATGGCTACACCTTC

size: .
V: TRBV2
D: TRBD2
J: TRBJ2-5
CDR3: CASSEIGGGETQYF
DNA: TGTGCCAGCAGTGAGATCGGCGGGGGGGAGACCCAGTACTTC

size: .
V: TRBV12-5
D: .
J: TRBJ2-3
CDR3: CASGLSPAARTDTQYF
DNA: TGTGCTAGTGGTTTGTCCCCGGCAGCGCGCACAGATACGCAGTATTTT

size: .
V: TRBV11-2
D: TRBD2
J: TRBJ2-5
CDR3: CASSLAWGPLAGTQETQYF
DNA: TGTGCCAGCAGCTTAGCTTGGGGTCCACTAGCGGGGACTCAAGAGACCCAGTACTTC

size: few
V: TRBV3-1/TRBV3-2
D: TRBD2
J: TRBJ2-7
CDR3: CASSPIHPGGGVYEQYF
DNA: TGTGCCAGCAGCCCAATCCACCCCGGCGGGGGGGTGTACGAGCAGTACTTC

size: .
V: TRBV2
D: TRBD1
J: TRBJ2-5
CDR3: CASSGGQGETQYF
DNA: TGTGCCAGCAGTGGAGGACAGGGAGAGACCCAGTACTTC

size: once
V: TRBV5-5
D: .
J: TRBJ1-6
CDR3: CASSVGDSPLHF
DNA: TGTGCCAGCAGCGTAGGGGATTCACCCCTCCACTTT

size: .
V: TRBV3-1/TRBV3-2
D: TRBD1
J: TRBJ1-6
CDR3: CASSQAGQSNSPLHF
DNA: TGTGCCAGCAGCCAAGCGGGACAGAGTAATTCACCCCTCCACTTT

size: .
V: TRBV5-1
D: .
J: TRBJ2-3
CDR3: CASSLGLSTDTQYF
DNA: TGCGCCAGCAGCTTGGGACTTTCCACAGATACGCAGTATTTT

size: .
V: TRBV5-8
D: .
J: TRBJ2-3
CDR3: CASSFSFTGNTDTQYF
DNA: TGTGCCAGCAGCTTCTCCTTTACCGGGAACACAGATACGCAGTATTTT

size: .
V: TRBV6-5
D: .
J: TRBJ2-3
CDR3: CASSSPNRADTQYF
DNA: TGTGCCAGCAGCTCTCCCAACAGGGCAGATACGCAGTATTTT

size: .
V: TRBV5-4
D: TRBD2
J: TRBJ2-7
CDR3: CASSGAGAGGTLGQYF
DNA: TGTGCCAGCAGCGGGGCTGGGGCGGGGGGCACCTTGGGGCAGTACTTC

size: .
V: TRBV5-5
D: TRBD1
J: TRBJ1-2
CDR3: CASSSAAGGVYGYTF
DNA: TGTGCCAGCAGCTCGGCTGCAGGGGGTGTTTATGGCTACACCTTC

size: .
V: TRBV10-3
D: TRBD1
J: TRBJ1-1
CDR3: CAITTGQGGTEAFF
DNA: TGTGCCATCACTACCGGACAGGGGGGCACTGAAGCTTTCTTT

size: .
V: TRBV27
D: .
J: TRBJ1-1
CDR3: CASRERGSEAFF
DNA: TGTGCCAGCAGGGAAAGGGGCTCGGAAGCTTTCTTT

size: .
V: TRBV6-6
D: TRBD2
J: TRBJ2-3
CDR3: CASATSGGDTQYF
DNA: TGTGCCAGCGCGACTAGCGGGGGAGATACGCAGTATTTT

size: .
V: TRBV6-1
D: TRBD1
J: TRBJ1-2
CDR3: CASSEISDPGGYGYTF
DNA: TGTGCCAGCAGTGAAATCTCCGATCCAGGGGGCTATGGCTACACCTTC

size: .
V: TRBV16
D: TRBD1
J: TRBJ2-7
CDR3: CASSQWDRGFGEQYF
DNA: TGTGCCAGCAGCCAGTGGGACAGGGGTTTTGGAGAGCAGTACTTC